The text below deals with one T cell receptor (beta chain). This sample is part of a study of blood T cell repertoires in COVID-19. This CDR3 region has 17 residues. After removal of 5 bases from V and 1 base from J, the junction contained 9 bases not matched to a gene. Germline V gene lookup returns CDR1 SGHVS and CDR2 FNYEAQ. The method was immunoSEQ multiplex PCR; TCRdb's version includes in-frame clones alone and lacks a portion of them. The table lists approximately 180,000 clones, roughly 87% of them singletons. The TCR was taken from a human donor with acute COVID-19. The donor label of this sample is uncertain. V and J are TRBV7-6 and TRBJ2-5, with 11 bases identical to TRBD1. The sequencing input was PBMCs or T cells enriched from blood (not recorded which). The CDR3 loop is CASSPPPGQGGQETQYF. Written as DNA, the CDR3 is TGTGCCAGCAGCCCTCCCCCGGGACAGGGGGGCCAAGAGACCCAGTACTTC.